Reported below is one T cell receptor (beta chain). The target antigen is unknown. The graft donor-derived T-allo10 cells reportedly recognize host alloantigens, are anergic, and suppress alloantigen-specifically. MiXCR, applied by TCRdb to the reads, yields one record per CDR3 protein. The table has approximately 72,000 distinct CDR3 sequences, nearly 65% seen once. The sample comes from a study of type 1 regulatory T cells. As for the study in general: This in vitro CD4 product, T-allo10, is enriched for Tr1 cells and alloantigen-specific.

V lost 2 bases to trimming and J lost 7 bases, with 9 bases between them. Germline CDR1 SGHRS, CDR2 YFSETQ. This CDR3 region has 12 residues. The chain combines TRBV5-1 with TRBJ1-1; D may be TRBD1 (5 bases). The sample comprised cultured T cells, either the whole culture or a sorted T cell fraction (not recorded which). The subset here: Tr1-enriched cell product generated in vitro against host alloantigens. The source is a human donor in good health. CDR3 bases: TGCGCCAGCAGCTTAACAGGTTTTGAAGCTTTCTTT. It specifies CASSLTGFEAFF.